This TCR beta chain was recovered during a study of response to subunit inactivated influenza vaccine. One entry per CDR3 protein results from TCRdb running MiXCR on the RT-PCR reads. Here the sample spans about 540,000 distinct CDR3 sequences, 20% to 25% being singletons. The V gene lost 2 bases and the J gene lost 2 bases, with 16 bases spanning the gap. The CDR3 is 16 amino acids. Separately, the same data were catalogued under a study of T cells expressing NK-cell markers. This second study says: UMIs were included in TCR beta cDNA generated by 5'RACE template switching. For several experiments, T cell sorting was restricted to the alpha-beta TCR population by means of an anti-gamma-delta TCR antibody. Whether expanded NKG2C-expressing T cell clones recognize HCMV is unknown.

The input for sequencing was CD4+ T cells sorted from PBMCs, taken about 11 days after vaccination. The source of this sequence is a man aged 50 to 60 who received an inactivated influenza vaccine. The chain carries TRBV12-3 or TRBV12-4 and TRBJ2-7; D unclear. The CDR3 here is CASSLSAAPSPYEQYF. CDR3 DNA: TGTGCCAGCAGTTTATCGGCCGCCCCGTCCCCCTACGAGCAGTACTTC.